This paragraph reports one T cell receptor (beta chain). The sample belongs to a study of blood T cell repertoires in COVID-19. Across the study: The United States, Italy and Spain supplied acute and convalescent COVID-19 samples. T cells, B-cell-depleted T cells, or PBMCs supplied cDNA or gDNA.

CDR3 length: 15 amino acids. Germline loops: CDR1 LGHDT, CDR2 YNNKEL (reference sequence). The V end was cut by 0 bases, the J end by 7 bases, with 13 bases between. Data came from immunoSEQ multiplex PCR; TCRdb stores just in-frame clones and leaves some out. The profile shows approximately 38,000 clones, around 96% of them singletons. The sequence came from a human donor with active COVID-19. The donor label of this sample is uncertain. The sequenced sample was peripheral blood. The chain carries TRBV3-1 (or the pseudogene TRBV3-2) and TRBJ2-4, with TRBD2 as a possible D gene (5 bases). CDR3 DNA: TGTGCCAGCAGCCAAGATGGTCTAGCCGGGAACATTCAGTACTTC. This gives the protein CASSQDGLAGNIQYF.